This TCR beta chain was captured by sequencing in a study of T-cell memory formation after mild COVID-19. V shed 2 bases, J shed 4 bases, and the junction held 11 bases outside the gene matches. Per the germline V gene, CDR1 is MNHEY and CDR2 is SVGEGT. This CDR3 has 17 residues. This clonotype was observed at least ten times. Its specificity is not known. Study results and caveats: Whether day 37 second-wave clones are SARS-CoV-2-specific was not confirmed. Contracting CD8+ clones were enriched in EMRA, CD4+ mainly in CM and EM.

Via MiXCR, TCRdb re-called the 5' RACE reads, giving one row per CDR3 protein. In the table there are around 130,000 distinct CDR3 sequences, over 15% of which are singletons. The chain is built from TRBV6-2 or TRBV6-3 and TRBJ2-5; 9 bases match TRBD2. The receptor's source is a young man who had mild COVID-19 (a few samples of this study predate the infection). Cell type and time point are not known. Source material: PBMCs or a T cell subset sorted from them (not recorded which). The CDR3 loop reads CASSYDGSGGWAETQYF. For the CDR3, the DNA is TGTGCCAGCAGTTACGACGGTAGCGGGGGTTGGGCAGAGACCCAGTACTTC.